These T cell receptor beta chains were read from a single sample in a study of CD8+CD57+ T cells in acquired aplastic anemia. MiXCR, run by TCRdb on the reads, gives a single entry per CDR3 protein. The table lists about 81,000 distinct CDR3 sequences, under 50% of them singletons. Sequencing was performed on sorted CD4+, CD8+, or CD8+CD57+ T cells (not recorded which) from PBMCs. These receptor sequences come from a human donor in good health, serving as a control. The CDR3 runs from the conserved cysteine through the conserved F or W. Each record gives: V gene, clone size, J gene, D gene, CDR3 DNA, CDR3 protein. A D gene is named only where the DNA matches it firmly. Clone size is given for some rows only: seen once, a few or many times, or a class if the clone is expanded.

V: TRBV30; size: many; J: TRBJ2-7; D: .; DNA: TGTGCCTGGAGCTCAAGCGTCTTAGACGAGCAGTACTTC; CDR3: CAWSSSVLDEQYF
V: TRBV19; size: .; J: TRBJ2-1; D: TRBD2; DNA: TGTGCCAGTAGGGTCAGCGGGAAATGGAGCTCCTACAATGAGCAGTTCTTC; CDR3: CASRVSGKWSSYNEQFF
V: TRBV5-1; size: many; J: TRBJ2-7; D: .; DNA: TGCGCCAGCAGATTGGACGTCTCCTACGAGCAGTACTTC; CDR3: CASRLDVSYEQYF
V: TRBV20-1; size: many; J: TRBJ1-5; D: .; DNA: TGCAGTGCTTCCTTTACGCAGCTGGGCAATCAGCCCCAGCATTTT; CDR3: CSASFTQLGNQPQHF
V: TRBV27; size: few; J: TRBJ2-1; D: TRBD1; DNA: TGTGCCAGCAGTCCGGGACAGAGTCTAAATGAGCAGTTCTTC; CDR3: CASSPGQSLNEQFF
V: TRBV10-3; size: .; J: TRBJ2-3; D: .; DNA: TGTGCCATCAGTGAGCTAGTAAGCTCTCGCACAGATACGCAGTATTTT; CDR3: CAISELVSSRTDTQYF
V: TRBV25-1; size: few; J: TRBJ2-5; D: TRBD1; DNA: TGTGCCAGCACCGACAGGGGGCGCGGAGAGACCCAGTACTTC; CDR3: CASTDRGRGETQYF
V: TRBV29-1; size: .; J: TRBJ2-7; D: .; DNA: TGCAGCGCCGGACGGAGGGAGCAGTACTTC; CDR3: CSAGRREQYF
V: TRBV29-1; size: .; J: TRBJ2-1; D: .; DNA: TGCAGCGTTGGTAGCGAGCCTTGCAATGAGCAGTTCTTC; CDR3: CSVGSEPCNEQFF
V: TRBV25-1; size: .; J: TRBJ2-5; D: TRBD2; DNA: TGTGCCAGCAGTCCTAGCGGGAGGGCGGGGTCGGAGACCCAGTACTTC; CDR3: CASSPSGRAGSETQYF
V: TRBV4-1; size: many; J: TRBJ2-7; D: .; DNA: TGCGCCAGCAGCCAAGATGGGGGCGAGCGCCCCTACGAGCAGTACTTC; CDR3: CASSQDGGERPYEQYF
V: TRBV29-1; size: .; J: TRBJ2-1; D: .; DNA: TGCAGCTCGAACAGGGTTCATGAGCAGTTCTTC; CDR3: CSSNRVHEQFF
V: TRBV10-1; size: .; J: TRBJ1-2; D: TRBD1; DNA: TGCGCCAGCAGTGAACGGACAGGAGTAGTAGGTGGCTACACCTTC; CDR3: CASSERTGVVGGYTF
V: TRBV10-3; size: .; J: TRBJ2-1; D: TRBD1; DNA: TGTGCCATCAGTCTAGGGGACAGCTCCTACAATGGGCAGTTCTTC; CDR3: CAISLGDSSYNGQFF
V: TRBV10-2; size: many; J: TRBJ2-3; D: TRBD2; DNA: TGCGCCAGCAGTATAGGGGTCACTAGCGGGAGGGCCGGGACAGATACGCAGTATTTT; CDR3: CASSIGVTSGRAGTDTQYF
V: TRBV19; size: .; J: TRBJ1-5; D: TRBD1; DNA: TGTGCCAGCAGCCCGGGACAGGGAAATCAGCCCCAGCATTTT; CDR3: CASSPGQGNQPQHF
V: TRBV27; size: .; J: TRBJ2-5; D: .; DNA: TGTGCCAGTTCGTCTTTGGGAAGGCAAGAGACCCAGTACTTC; CDR3: CASSSLGRQETQYF
V: TRBV7-6; size: .; J: TRBJ1-6; D: .; DNA: TGTGCCAGCAGCCAGGGACAACGTTCACCCCTCCACTTT; CDR3: CASSQGQRSPLHF
V: TRBV7-6; size: many; J: TRBJ2-7; D: .; DNA: TGTGCCAGCAGCTTAGGGAGGGGCTACGAGCAGTACTTC; CDR3: CASSLGRGYEQYF
V: TRBV15; size: .; J: TRBJ2-1; D: TRBD2; DNA: TGTGCCACCAGTTGGCGGCGGGGGGTAGGGAATGAGCAGTTCTTC; CDR3: CATSWRRGVGNEQFF
V: TRBV7-2; size: .; J: TRBJ1-6; D: .; DNA: TGTGCCAGCAGTGCTAATAATTCACCCCTCCACTTT; CDR3: CASSANNSPLHF
V: TRBV2; size: .; J: TRBJ1-5; D: .; DNA: TGTGCCAGCGGGTTACGAGGTCAGCCCCAGCATTTT; CDR3: CASGLRGQPQHF
V: TRBV30; size: many; J: TRBJ2-7; D: .; DNA: .; CDR3: CAWGDGAGERISHF
V: TRBV7-8; size: .; J: TRBJ2-7; D: .; DNA: TGTGCCAGCAGCTTAAATCCCTACGAGCAGTACTTC; CDR3: CASSLNPYEQYF
V: TRBV7-9; size: many; J: TRBJ1-1; D: .; DNA: TGTGCCAGCAGCTGGGACCGGAACACTGAAGCTTTCTTT; CDR3: CASSWDRNTEAFF
V: TRBV10-1; size: .; J: TRBJ2-7; D: TRBD2; DNA: TGCGCCAGCGGACTAGCGGGGGGTCTCTCCTACGAGCAGTACTTC; CDR3: CASGLAGGLSYEQYF
V: TRBV6-5; size: many; J: TRBJ1-1; D: .; DNA: TGTGCCAGCACCCTTGGGCGGAGGAACACTGAAGCTTTCTTT; CDR3: CASTLGRRNTEAFF
V: TRBV25-1; size: .; J: TRBJ2-3; D: TRBD2; DNA: TGTGCCAGCAGTCTCGCCTCCGGGACTAGGTTTTTAGATACGCAGTATTTT; CDR3: CASSLASGTRFLDTQYF
V: TRBV24-1; size: few; J: TRBJ2-3; D: .; DNA: TGTGCCACCAGTGGAAATAAACTCACAGATACGCAGTATTTT; CDR3: CATSGNKLTDTQYF
V: TRBV29-1; size: once; J: TRBJ2-2; D: .; DNA: TGCAGCGTTGAGCGGGGTGGCAGGGGCGGGGAGCTGTTTTTT; CDR3: CSVERGGRGGELFF
V: TRBV3-1; size: few; J: TRBJ2-1; D: .; DNA: TGTGCCAGCAGCCAAGTTCTAGAAGGCAATGAGCAGTTCTTC; CDR3: CASSQVLEGNEQFF
V: TRBV7-6; size: many; J: TRBJ2-3; D: TRBD2; DNA: TGTGCCAGCAGCTTCAGACTAGCCGCAACAGATACGCAGTATTTT; CDR3: CASSFRLAATDTQYF
V: TRBV20-1; size: many; J: TRBJ2-7; D: TRBD2; DNA: TGCAGTGCCGGGCGGGAGGGCCGCGGGTACGAGCAGTACTTC; CDR3: CSAGREGRGYEQYF